The rows below give T cell receptor beta chains drawn from one sample of a study of blood T cell repertoires in COVID-19. Clones were sequenced by immunoSEQ multiplex PCR, and TCRdb holds only the in-frame ones, with some missing. Of around 190,000 clones listed, 75% to 85% were seen once; the top ten hold 8% to 13%. The material sequenced was peripheral blood. Receptors originate from a woman in her thirties or forties with COVID-19, enrolled during active disease. The CDR3 runs from the conserved cysteine through the conserved F or W. D genes are given only for firm matches. For some rows the clone size is stated as once, few or many, or as a class when expanded; others skip it.

J | size | D | length | V | DNA | CDR3
TRBJ1-5 | - | TRBD1 | 15 | TRBV18 | TGTGCCAGCTCACCGGGGACAGGGGGTGGACAGCCCCAGCATTTT | CASSPGTGGGQPQHF
TRBJ2-5 | - | TRBD2 | 13 | TRBV27 | TGTGCCAGCAGTTTCCGCGGGGGGGAGACCCAGTACTTC | CASSFRGGETQYF
TRBJ2-2 | - | TRBD1 | 12 | TRBV2 | TGTGCCAAGACAGGGTCCACCGGGGAGCTGTTTTTT | CAKTGSTGELFF
TRBJ2-3 | - | TRBD2 | 15 | TRBV7-3 | TGTGCCAGCAGCCGGACTAGCGGGGGCACAGATACGCAGTATTTT | CASSRTSGGTDTQYF
TRBJ2-7 | once | - | 16 | TRBV4-1 | TGCGCCAGCAGCCAAGATCTCGGGGGAGGCTCCTACGAGCAGTACTTC | CASSQDLGGGSYEQYF
TRBJ1-4 | - | TRBD1 | 17 | TRBV28 | TGTGCCAGCATGATGCGGGACAGGGGGCTGAGTAATGAAAAACTGTTTTTT | CASMMRDRGLSNEKLFF
TRBJ1-2 | once | - | 15 | TRBV27 | TGTGCCAGCAGTTCGTACCTACGGGCTAACTATGGCTACACCTTC | CASSSYLRANYGYTF
TRBJ2-1 | - | - | 16 | TRBV7-8 | TGTGCCAGCAGCTCATACCCAGGTGGGGGCCTCAATGAGCAGTTCTTC | CASSSYPGGGLNEQFF
TRBJ2-1 | once | TRBD2 | 16 | TRBV5-1 | TGCGCCAGCAGCTTGGTGCCTAGCGGGAGCCTTACAGAGCAGTTCTTC | CASSLVPSGSLTEQFF
TRBJ2-3 | once | TRBD2 | 17 | TRBV5-1 | TGCGCCAGCAGTCGGACCGGGACTAGCGGGAATGCAGATACGCAGTATTTT | CASSRTGTSGNADTQYF
TRBJ2-7 | - | TRBD1 | 12 | TRBV29-1 | TGCAGCGGACTTGACAGGGGCGACGAGCAGTACTTC | CSGLDRGDEQYF
TRBJ2-2 | - | TRBD2 | 15 | TRBV19 | TGTGCCAGTATTCCGGGACTAGCGGGAACCGGGGAGCTGTTTTTT | CASIPGLAGTGELFF
TRBJ2-1 | - | - | 11 | TRBV6-6 | TGTGCCGTCCGGGGGGCGGTACAGCGGTTCTTC | CAVRGAVQRFF
TRBJ2-1 | - | TRBD1 | 15 | TRBV5-4 | TGTGCCAGCAGCTCCCGGGACAGGGGTTACAATGAGCAGTTCTTC | CASSSRDRGYNEQFF
TRBJ2-3 | - | TRBD2 | 15 | TRBV29-1 | TGCAGCGTTGTTTGGTCTAGCGGATCCACAGATACGCAGTATTTT | CSVVWSSGSTDTQYF
TRBJ2-4 | - | TRBD2 | 17 | TRBV6-6 | TGTGCCAGCAGTCGACTAGCGGGGGATCTAGCCAAAAACATTCAGTACTTC | CASSRLAGDLAKNIQYF
TRBJ1-1 | - | TRBD1 | 16 | TRBV5-6 | TGTGCCAGCAGCTCCCGGGACAGGGGTACTAGCACTGAAGCTTTCTTT | CASSSRDRGTSTEAFF
TRBJ2-7 | - | TRBD1 | 12 | TRBV12-3/TRBV12-4 | TGTGCCAGCCGGACAGGGAACTACGAGCAGTACTTC | CASRTGNYEQYF
TRBJ1-4 | - | - | 15 | TRBV18 | TGTGCCAGCTCTCCTCTATCGGCAACTAATGAAAAACTGTTTTTT | CASSPLSATNEKLFF
TRBJ2-5 | - | TRBD2 | 16 | TRBV7-2 | TGTGCCAGCAGCTTATCCCGCGGGGGGGCAGGAGAGACCCAGTACTTC | CASSLSRGGAGETQYF
TRBJ2-6 | - | - | 16 | TRBV19 | TGTGCCAGTAGTCGTGACAGTAGCTCTGGGGCCAACGTCCTGACTTTC | CASSRDSSSGANVLTF
TRBJ1-2 | few | - | 16 | TRBV5-5 | TGTGCCAGCAGCTATAGCATCGGAGCAGTCGGCTATGGCTACACCTTC | CASSYSIGAVGYGYTF
TRBJ1-2 | - | TRBD1 | 16 | TRBV30 | TGTGCCTGGAGTAGGAACCGCGCACTCAACAGGGGGAGCTACACCTTC | CAWSRNRALNRGSYTF
TRBJ2-1 | - | TRBD2 | 16 | TRBV30 | TGTGCCTGGAGTGTCTGGCGGGGGGAGGCCTACAATGAGCAGTTCTTC | CAWSVWRGEAYNEQFF
TRBJ2-1 | - | TRBD1 | 15 | TRBV6-5 | TGTGCCAGCAGTCCCGACCCCCCGGGACAGGGGGGGTCTTTCTTC | CASSPDPPGQGGSFF
TRBJ2-1 | - | TRBD1 | 13 | TRBV29-1 | TGCAGCGTTGTCAGGGGGAACTACAATGAGCAGTTCTTC | CSVVRGNYNEQFF
TRBJ2-7 | - | TRBD1 | 16 | TRBV11-2 | TGTGCCAGCAGGCCCAACCCGGGACAGGGGTTCGACGAGCAGTACTTC | CASRPNPGQGFDEQYF
TRBJ2-4 | - | TRBD2 | 17 | TRBV11-2 | TGTGCCAGCAGCTTACGGCTAGCGGGAGGGGGGGAGAACATTCAGTACTTC | CASSLRLAGGGENIQYF
TRBJ2-5 | - | - | 14 | TRBV29-1 | TGCAGCGTTGAAAAATGGGGCCGACAAGAGACCCAGTACTTC | CSVEKWGRQETQYF
TRBJ1-5 | - | TRBD1 | 20 | TRBV12-5 | TGTGCTAGTGGTTTGGTCCCGGTCGGCCGACAGGGATATAGCAATCAGCCCCAGCATTTT | CASGLVPVGRQGYSNQPQHF
TRBJ2-2 | - | - | 17 | TRBV28 | TGTGCCAGCAGTTCAAATACCGACACCTTGAACACCGGGGAGCTGTTTTTT | CASSSNTDTLNTGELFF
TRBJ1-1 | once | - | 14 | TRBV15 | TGTGCCACCAGCAGAGAGCCGGTGAACACTGAAGCTTTCTTT | CATSREPVNTEAFF
TRBJ2-2 | - | - | 16 | TRBV5-8 | TGTGCCAGTATGAATTCAGGGATACCGAACACCGGGGAGCTGTTTTTT | CASMNSGIPNTGELFF
TRBJ1-2 | - | TRBD1 | 13 | TRBV12-5 | TGTGCTAGTGGTTTCCTGACAGGGCATGGCTACACCTTC | CASGFLTGHGYTF
TRBJ1-6 | - | - | 15 | TRBV6-5 | TGTGCCAGCAGTAGCTTGGGAGGCTATAATTCACCCCTCCACTTT | CASSSLGGYNSPLHF
TRBJ1-1 | once | TRBD1 | 14 | TRBV6-1 | TGTGCCAGCAGTGAACTACAGGGGGCTCCGGTGGTGGGCTTT | CASSELQGAPVVGF
TRBJ2-1 | once | TRBD2 | 13 | TRBV10-2 | TGCGCCAGCAGGGGATCTAGCGGAAATGAGCAGTTCTTC | CASRGSSGNEQFF
TRBJ2-2 | - | - | 16 | TRBV7-2 | TGTGCCAGCAGCTTAGAGGGGCATATCGGGTCCGGGGAGCTGTTTTTT | CASSLEGHIGSGELFF
TRBJ2-1 | - | TRBD2 | 17 | TRBV19 | TGTGCCAGTAGTGCCCTAACTAGCGGGATTTCCTACAATGAGCAGTTCTTC | CASSALTSGISYNEQFF
TRBJ2-3 | - | TRBD2 | 14 | TRBV6-5 | TGTGCCAGCAGCACTAGCGGGTTCACAGATACGCAGTATTTT | CASSTSGFTDTQYF